This T cell receptor (beta chain) was identified during a study of T cells expressing NK-cell markers. Whole-study context: One of the eight sequenced donors was seronegative, whereas the other seven were HCMV-seropositive.

TCRdb re-called the 5' RACE reads and gives one entry per CDR3 protein, without DNA. The sample table sets out about 390,000 distinct CDR3 sequences. General study points: About 1.0-7.5% of CD8+ T cells in roughly six donors belonged to dominant NKG2C+ clonotypes. The CD3+CD56-NKG2C+ fraction of a handful of donors was likewise dominated by these clonotypes.

With respect to this clonotype: Its specificity is not known.

This CDR3 spans 16 amino acids. Germline CDR1 is ENHRY and CDR2 is SYGVKD. The chain combines TRBV10-3 with TRBJ1-1; TCRdb names TRBD1, which stays unverified in the absence of DNA. This clonotype originated in a woman aged 50 to 60 in good health. The sequencing sample was made of blood T cells: a sorted CD56 or NKG2C T cell subset, CD4+ or CD8+ T cells, or bulk PBMC T cells (not recorded which). The CDR3 reads CAISEPSGGRNTEAFF.